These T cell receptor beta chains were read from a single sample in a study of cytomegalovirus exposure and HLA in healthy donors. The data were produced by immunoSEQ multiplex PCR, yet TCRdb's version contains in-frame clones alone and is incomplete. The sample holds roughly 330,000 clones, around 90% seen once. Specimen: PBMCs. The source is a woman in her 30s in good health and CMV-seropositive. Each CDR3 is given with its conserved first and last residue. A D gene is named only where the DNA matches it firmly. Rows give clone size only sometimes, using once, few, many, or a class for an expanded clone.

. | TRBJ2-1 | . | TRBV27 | CASSPRWGRVIEQFF | TGTGCCAGCAGCCCTCGCTGGGGAAGGGTCATAGAGCAGTTCTTC
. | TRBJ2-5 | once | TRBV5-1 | CASSFQETQYF | TGCGCCAGCAGCTTTCAAGAGACCCAGTACTTC
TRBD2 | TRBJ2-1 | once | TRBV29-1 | CSVPSGGTYNEQFF | TGCAGCGTTCCTAGCGGCGGGACCTACAATGAGCAGTTCTTC
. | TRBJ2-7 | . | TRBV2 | CASRPGSTYEQYF | TGTGCCAGCAGGCCAGGGTCTACCTACGAGCAGTACTTC
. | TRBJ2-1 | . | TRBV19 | CASSIDLLRNEQFF | TGTGCCAGTAGTATAGATCTCCTGCGGAATGAGCAGTTCTTC
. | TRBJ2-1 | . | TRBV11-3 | CASSLTAGSNEQFF | TGTGCCAGCAGCTTAACGGCAGGTAGTAATGAGCAGTTCTTC
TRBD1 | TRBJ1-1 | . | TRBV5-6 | CASSIGQDTEAFF | TGTGCCAGCAGCATCGGACAGGACACTGAAGCTTTCTTT
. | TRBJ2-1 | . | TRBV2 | CASRATEQIYNEQFF | TGTGCCAGCAGGGCGACAGAGCAGATCTACAATGAGCAGTTCTTC
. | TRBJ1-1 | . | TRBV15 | CATSSPQFMNTEAFF | TGTGCCACCAGCAGTCCCCAATTCATGAACACTGAAGCTTTCTTT
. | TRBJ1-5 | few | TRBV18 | CASSLFTVGSNQPQHF | TGTGCCAGCTCACTCTTTACAGTGGGGAGTAATCAGCCCCAGCATTTT
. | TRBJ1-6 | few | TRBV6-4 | CASSGVGSPLHF | TGTGCCAGCAGTGGGGTAGGGTCACCCCTCCACTTT
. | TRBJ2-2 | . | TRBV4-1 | CASSQDSLATLGGELFF | TGCGCCAGCAGCCAAGATTCGCTAGCGACCCTGGGCGGGGAGCTGTTTTTT
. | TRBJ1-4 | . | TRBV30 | CAWNPLGREKLFF | TGTGCCTGGAACCCCCTGGGTCGAGAAAAACTGTTTTTT
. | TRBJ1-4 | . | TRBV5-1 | CASSLGPGQRNEKLFF | TGCGCCAGCAGCTTGGGACCCGGACAGCGTAATGAAAAACTGTTTTTT
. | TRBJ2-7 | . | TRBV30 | CAWSVGGYEQYF | TGTGCCTGGAGTGTTGGTGGGTACGAGCAGTACTTC
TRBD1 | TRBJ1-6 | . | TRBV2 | CASSPRGDSPLHF | TGTGCCAGCAGTCCCAGGGGGGATTCACCCCTCCACTTT
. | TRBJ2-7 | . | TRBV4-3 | CASSQQPAYEQYF | TGCGCCAGCAGCCAACAGCCTGCCTACGAGCAGTACTTC
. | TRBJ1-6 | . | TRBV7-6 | CASSLGSGPDSPLHF | TGTGCCAGCAGCTTAGGATCAGGGCCGGATTCACCCCTCCACTTT
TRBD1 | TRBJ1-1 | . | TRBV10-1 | CASSAGQPSNTEAFF | TGCGCCAGCAGCGCGGGACAGCCCTCGAACACTGAAGCTTTCTTT
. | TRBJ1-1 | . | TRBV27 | CASSLGAYYEAFF | TGTGCCAGCAGTTTGGGTGCCTACTATGAAGCTTTCTTT
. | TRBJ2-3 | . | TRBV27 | CASSLLASGTDTQYF | TGTGCCAGCAGTTTATTGGCTAGCGGCACAGATACGCAGTATTTT
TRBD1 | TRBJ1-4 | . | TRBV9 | CASSVRDRDPNEKLFF | TGTGCCAGCAGCGTAAGGGACAGGGACCCTAATGAAAAACTGTTTTTT
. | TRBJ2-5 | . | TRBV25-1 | CASSELRPEETQYF | TGTGCCAGCAGTGAATTACGTCCAGAAGAGACCCAGTACTTC
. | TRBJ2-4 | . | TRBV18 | CASSPLETHLNIQYF | TGTGCCAGCTCACCCCTAGAGACCCATTTAAACATTCAGTACTTC
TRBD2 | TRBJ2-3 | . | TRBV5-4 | CASSLVSASGRFTQYF | TGTGCCAGCAGCTTGGTTTCGGCTAGCGGGAGGTTTACGCAGTATTTT
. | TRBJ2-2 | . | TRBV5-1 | CASSLGRDTGELFF | TGCGCCAGCAGCTTGGGAAGGGACACCGGGGAGCTGTTTTTT
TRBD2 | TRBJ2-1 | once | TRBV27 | CASTQGASGINEQFF | TGTGCCAGCACCCAAGGGGCTAGCGGGATCAATGAGCAGTTCTTC
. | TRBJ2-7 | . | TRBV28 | CASHTGPPYEQYF | TGTGCCAGCCACACCGGGCCCCCCTACGAGCAGTACTTC
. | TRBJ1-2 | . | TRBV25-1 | CASSEFVGYGYTF | TGTGCCAGCAGTGAATTTGTGGGGTATGGCTACACCTTC
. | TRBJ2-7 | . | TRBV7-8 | CASSLPAGVGMSYEQYF | TGTGCCAGCAGCTTACCCGCTGGGGTGGGAATGTCCTACGAGCAGTACTTC
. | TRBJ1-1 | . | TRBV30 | CAWVLVGNTEAFF | TGTGCCTGGGTGCTAGTAGGAAACACTGAAGCTTTCTTT
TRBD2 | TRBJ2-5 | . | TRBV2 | CASSEGAPSGHQETQYF | TGTGCCAGCAGTGAGGGTGCGCCTAGCGGGCACCAAGAGACCCAGTACTTC
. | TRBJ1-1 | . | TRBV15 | CATSIIRDTEAFF | TGTGCCACCAGTATTATCAGGGACACTGAAGCTTTCTTT
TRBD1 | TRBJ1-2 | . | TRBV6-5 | CASRDGTDYGYTF | TGTGCCAGCAGGGATGGGACAGACTATGGCTACACCTTC
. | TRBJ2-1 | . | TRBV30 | CAWSESDRYNEQFF | TGTGCCTGGAGTGAAAGCGATCGGTACAATGAGCAGTTCTTC
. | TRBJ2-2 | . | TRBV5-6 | CASSMTNTGELFF | TGTGCCAGCAGCATGACCAACACCGGGGAGCTGTTTTTT
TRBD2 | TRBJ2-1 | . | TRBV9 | CASSGPSGGSYNEQFF | TGTGCCAGCAGCGGCCCTAGCGGGGGCTCCTACAATGAGCAGTTCTTC
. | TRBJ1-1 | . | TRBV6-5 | CASKKNTEAFF | TGTGCCAGCAAAAAGAACACTGAAGCTTTCTTT
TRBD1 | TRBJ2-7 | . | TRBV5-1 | CASSLEGSGTGNYEQYF | TGCGCCAGCAGCTTAGAAGGCTCCGGGACAGGTAACTACGAGCAGTACTTC
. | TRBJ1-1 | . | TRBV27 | CASSLLGGNTEAFF | TGTGCCAGCAGTTTATTGGGGGGGAACACTGAAGCTTTCTTT
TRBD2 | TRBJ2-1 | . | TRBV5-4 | CASSGTLAGGGNEQFF | TGTGCCAGCAGCGGGACACTAGCGGGAGGGGGAAATGAGCAGTTCTTC
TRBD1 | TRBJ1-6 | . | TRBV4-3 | CASSQDNRGDSPLHF | TGCGCCAGCAGCCAAGATAACAGGGGAGATTCACCCCTCCACTTT
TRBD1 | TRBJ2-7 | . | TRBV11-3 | CASSLAPSRDRDEQYF | TGTGCCAGCAGCTTAGCACCGTCCCGGGACAGGGACGAGCAGTACTTC
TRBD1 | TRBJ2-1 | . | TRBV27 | CASSPRDRAYNEQFF | TGTGCCAGCAGTCCACGGGACAGGGCCTACAATGAGCAGTTCTTC
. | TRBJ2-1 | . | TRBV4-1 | CASSPERVSSYNEQFF | TGCGCCAGCAGCCCTGAAAGGGTGAGCTCCTACAATGAGCAGTTCTTC
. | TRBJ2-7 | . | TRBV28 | CASSYSGGYEQYF | TGTGCCAGCAGTTATAGTGGGGGCTACGAGCAGTACTTC
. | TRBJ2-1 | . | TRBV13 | CASSTDRYNEQFF | TGTGCCAGCAGCACGGACAGATACAATGAGCAGTTCTTC